A single sample is the source of the 19 T cell receptor beta chains below, sequenced in a study of regulatory T cells in long-lasting Graves disease (dated by TCRdb to about 2021). The library relied on multiplex PCR. Sequencing relied on an Illumina HiSeq 4000. TCR beta libraries were built with iRepertoire HTBI primers and Arm-PCR amplification of CDR3 regions. TCRdb reprocessing: public reads trimmed at Q25 with fastp, clones called with MiXCR, in-frame beta chains kept. CDR3 protein sequences are deduplicated, and each keeps its most common genes and DNA. The sample profile shows about 660,000 distinct CDR3 sequences; about 30% of them were found once. Of the sample, about 42% falls within the top ten clones. According to the study, the label for this sample's time point signals: persistent/refractory GD, antithyroid drugs over 5 years with positive TRAb. For both TCR sequencing and RNA sequencing, RNA was extracted from PBMCs using TRIzol.

Source: peripheral blood mononuclear cells (PBMCs), taken when the disease was refractory, from a patient treated with antithyroid drugs. The receptors shown here come from a female donor with Graves disease.

This clonotype came up a few times. The chain joins TRBV18 to TRBJ1-1, with 9 bases lining up with TRBD1. The germline V gene has CDR1 KGHSH and CDR2 LQKENI. V was clipped by 5 bases and J by 6 bases; unmatched bases: 4. CDR3 size: 13 residues. The CDR3 region has the DNA TGTGCCAGCTCAACGACAGGGGGATCTGAAGCTTTCTTT. Its protein product is CASSTTGGSEAFF. Full variable domain (rest looked up from reference TRBV18 and TRBJ1-1): NAGVMQNPRHLVRRRGQEARLRCSPMKGHSHVYWYRQLPEEGLKFMVYLQKENIIDESGMPKERFSAEFPKEGPSILRIQQVVRGDSAAYFCASSTTGGSEAFFGQGTRLTVV.

This clonotype was detected only a few times. The V gene is TRBV20-1, the J gene TRBJ2-5; D not resolved. Germline V gives CDR1 DFQATT, CDR2 SNEGSKA (reference sequence). The CDR3 consists of 14 residues. Trimming took off 1 base at V and 5 bases at J, with 14 bases between the two ends. CDR3 sequence reads: CSARGEVPWETQYF. CDR3 nucleotides: TGCAGTGCTAGAGGAGAGGTTCCTTGGGAGACCCAGTACTTC.

This clonotype occurred a few times. This chain connects TRBV6-2 or TRBV6-3 to TRBJ2-7; D call uncertain. Germline V gives CDR1 MNHEY, CDR2 SVGEGT. CDR3 length equals 16 residues. V shed 0 bases and J shed 2 bases, with 14 bases lying between them. The CDR3 sequence is CASSYSILTPPYEQYF. The CDR3, as DNA: TGTGCCAGCAGTTACTCGATTTTGACTCCTCCCTACGAGCAGTACTTC.

The chain is built from TRBV4-1 and TRBJ1-2, with a possible D match to TRBD1 (5 bases). Deletions cut 3 bases from V and 7 bases from J, with 6 bases between. The germline gives CDR1 MGHRA, CDR2 YSYEKL. This CDR3 is built from 11 residues. The DNA of the CDR3 is TGCGCCAGCAGCCACCAGGGTGGCTACACCTTC. Translated, it gives CASSHQGGYTF.

The chain is built from TRBV6-5 and TRBJ1-2, with 9 positions matching TRBD1. V shed 4 bases, J shed 10 bases, and the junction held 10 bases outside the gene matches. This CDR3 has 14 amino acids. Germline assignment: CDR1 MNHEY and CDR2 SVGAGI. The CDR3 bases are TGTGCCAGCAGTTCCGAACGGGACAGGGAGACCTACACCTTC. It encodes CASSSERDRETYTF.

The chain uses TRBV7-9 and TRBJ1-3; 9 bases are a match to TRBD1. CDR3 length equals 17 residues. V gave up 5 bases and J gave up 0 bases; unmatched junction bases: 8. Germline CDR1 SEHNR, CDR2 FQNEAQ (reference sequence). This CDR3 is CASSPRTGEISGNTIYF. The CDR3 nucleotides are TGTGCCAGCAGCCCCAGGACAGGGGAGATCTCTGGAAACACCATATATTTT.

This clonotype appeared once. The chain carries TRBV5-1 and TRBJ2-5; 7 nucleotides match TRBD1. J was trimmed by 7 bases and V by 4 bases; bases with no gene match: 7. Germline CDR1 is SGHRS and CDR2 is YFSETQ. The CDR3 spans 13 residues. CDR3 protein: CASSHRGPLTQYF. Written as DNA, the CDR3 is TGCGCCAGCAGCCACAGGGGCCCCTTGACCCAGTACTTC. Variable domain in full (rest from reference TRBV5-1 and TRBJ2-5): KAGVTQTPRYLIKTRGQQVTLSCSPISGHRSVSWYQQTPGQGLQFLFEYFSETQRNKGNFPGRFSGRQFSNSRSEMNVSTLELGDSALYLCASSHRGPLTQYFGPGTRLLVL.

This clonotype has just a few counts. This rearrangement joins TRBV5-6 to TRBJ1-2; tentative D call: TRBD1 (5 bases). The CDR3 spans 15 residues. Germline-derived CDR1 and CDR2 are SGHDT and YYEEEE. The V gene lost 1 base and the J gene lost 1 base, with 11 bases spanning the gap. DNA of the CDR3: TGTGCCAGCAGCTTGCGACAGCTTTTTAACTATGGCTACACCTTC. Its protein product is CASSLRQLFNYGYTF.

This clonotype was found many times. The chain recombines TRBV7-2 with TRBJ1-5; D is ambiguous. Germline lookup yields CDR1 SGHTA and CDR2 FQGNSA. The CDR3 loop spans 16 amino acids. V dropped 1 base and J dropped 3 bases, with 13 bases sitting between them. The DNA for the CDR3 is TGTGCCAGCAGCTTAGAGGCGGCTACCGTCAATCAGCCCCAGCATTTT. Translating gives CASSLEAATVNQPQHF.

The CDR3 bases are TGTGCCAGTAAGGGGATCGCCGAGCAGTACTTC. Protein: CASKGIAEQYF. The J gene is TRBJ2-7, the V gene TRBV19, with D possibly being TRBD1 (5 bases). The V gene's germline CDR1 is LNHDA and CDR2 SQIVND (reference sequence). CDR3 size: 11 residues. V was pared by 7 bases and J by 6 bases, with 10 bases between. The complete variable domain, with remaining parts taken from reference TRBV19 and TRBJ2-7, reads DGGITQSPKYLFRKEGQNVTLSCEQNLNHDAMYWYRQDPGQGLRLIYYSQIVNDFQKGDIAEGYSVSREKKESFPLTVTSAQKNPTAFYLCASKGIAEQYFGPGTRLTVT.

The chain employs TRBV5-5 and TRBJ1-6; D might be TRBD1 (5 bases). V lost 4 bases and J lost 5, with 10 bases in between. The CDR3 runs to 14 residues. Germline V lookup: CDR1 SGHKS, CDR2 YYEKEE (reference sequence). The CDR3 DNA reads as TGTGCCAGCAGCCGCGGGACCAATAATTCACCCCTCCACTTT. Translation gives CASSRGTNNSPLHF.

The chain is built from TRBV6-1 and TRBJ2-7; 10 positions match TRBD2. The CDR3 covers 14 residues. The trim removed 7 bases at V and 10 bases at J, leaving 13 bases unmatched. The germline gives CDR1 MNHNS, CDR2 SASEGT. This CDR3 is CASNPLLAGVQQYF. In DNA, the CDR3 is TGTGCCAGCAACCCCTTGCTAGCGGGAGTGCAACAGTACTTC.

This clonotype was recorded a few times. This chain joins TRBV15 and TRBJ2-7; 7 bases match TRBD1. Germline assignment: CDR1 LNHNV and CDR2 YYDKDF (reference sequence). Trimming removed 1 base from V and 5 bases from J; junction bases left unmatched: 8. The CDR3 length is 15 residues. CDR3 sequence reads: CATSRVQGKVHEQYF. The CDR3 nucleotides are TGTGCCACCAGCAGAGTACAGGGGAAGGTCCACGAGCAGTACTTC.

This clonotype was detected only once. A read error may be the cause here, since a much bigger clone is one base away. The rearrangement uses TRBV28 and TRBJ1-2; possible D gene TRBD1, 6 bases. Germline V gives CDR1 MDHEN, CDR2 SYDVKM. The CDR3 extends over 13 amino acids. The chain's CDR3 is CASKVGGHYGSTF. The CDR3 DNA reads as TGTGCCAGTAAAGTGGGGGGACACTATGGCTCCACCTTC.

This chain joins TRBV5-1 and TRBJ1-4; D is undetermined. The V end was cut by 4 bases, the J end by 7 bases, with 14 bases between. The CDR3 contains 14 residues. Germline lookup yields CDR1 SGHRS and CDR2 YFSETQ. Here the CDR3 DNA reads TGCGCCAGCAGCCTGGACCTGTACGGTGAAAAACTGTTTTTT. Amino acids: CASSLDLYGEKLFF. The whole variable domain, filled in from reference TRBV5-1 and TRBJ1-4, reads KAGVTQTPRYLIKTRGQQVTLSCSPISGHRSVSWYQQTPGQGLQFLFEYFSETQRNKGNFPGRFSGRQFSNSRSEMNVSTLELGDSALYLCASSLDLYGEKLFFGSGTQLSVL.

In its sample, this clonotype was seen many times. The J gene is TRBJ1-4, the V gene TRBV28; D is possibly TRBD1 (6 bases). This CDR3 is built from 15 residues. Germline CDR1 MDHEN, CDR2 SYDVKM. Trimming took off 8 bases at V and 7 bases at J, with 20 bases between the two ends. The CDR3 coding sequence is TGTGCCAGCTTTCAGGGGTTCCCTCAGGGTGAAAAACTGTTTTTT. Amino acids: CASFQGFPQGEKLFF.

This clonotype was picked up many times. The V and J genes are TRBV19 and TRBJ2-5; D may be TRBD2 (6 bases). This CDR3 has 14 residues. The V end was cut by 9 bases, the J end by 1 base, with 15 bases between. CDR1 LNHDA and CDR2 SQIVND come from the germline V gene (reference sequence). CDR3 nucleotide sequence: TGTGCCAGCAGCCCGGGACTCATCCAAGAGACCCAGTACTTC. As protein: CASSPGLIQETQYF.

V usage is TRBV27 and J usage is TRBJ1-4, with no clear D. This CDR3 spans 14 amino acids. Germline V lookup: CDR1 MNHEY, CDR2 SMNVEV (reference sequence). V gave up 3 bases and J gave up 8 bases, with 13 bases separating them. In DNA, the CDR3 is TGTGCCAGCAGTTTCGCGGGGAGTCGGGAAAAACTGTTTTTT. Translation gives CASSFAGSREKLFF.

Only a few counts were recorded for this clonotype. The chain is built from TRBV10-3 and TRBJ2-2; 9 bases line up with TRBD1. The germline gives CDR1 ENHRY, CDR2 SYGVKD. V trimming: 10 bases; J trimming: 5 bases; junction bases outside the gene matches: 5. CDR3 length: 13 amino acids. The CDR3 loop is CARRTGETGELFF. CDR3 DNA sequence: TGTGCCAGGAGGACAGGGGAAACCGGGGAGCTGTTTTTT.